This T cell receptor beta chain was sequenced in a study of T-cell memory formation after mild COVID-19. Points from the study as a whole: Day 15 to 85 contracting clones showed balanced CD4/CD8; later expanders leaned CD4+.

The J segment lost 4 bases and the V segment lost 5 bases, leaving 5 bases of the junction unmatched. This CDR3 is built from 14 residues. The V gene's germline CDR1 is SNHLY and CDR2 FYNNEI. Employing constant-segment primers, 5'RACE generated TCR alpha and TCR beta cDNA libraries bearing sample barcodes and UMIs. One entry per CDR3 protein, called by TCRdb with MiXCR from the 5' RACE reads. This sample has hundreds of thousands of distinct CDR3 sequences, with about 20% found just once. Comment on this clonotype: Its antigen is not identified.

The material sequenced was PBMCs or a T cell subset sorted from them (not recorded which). The gene calls are TRBV2 and TRBJ1-2; 9 nucleotides agree with TRBD1. The source of this sequence is an adult woman who had mild COVID-19 (a few samples of this study predate the infection). Cell type and time point are not known. CDR3 nucleotide sequence: TGTGCCAGCAGTTATGACAGGGGGGCCTATGGCTACACCTTC. It is translated as CASSYDRGAYGYTF.